This TCR beta chain appears in the sequencing data of a study of blood T cell repertoires in COVID-19. Only one count was recorded for this clone. Germline values: CDR1 SGHTA, CDR2 FQGNSA. CDR3 length equals 13 residues. V was shortened by 2 bases and J by 14 bases, with 16 bases between the two germline ends. Some clones are missing from TCRdb's copy, which holds only in-frame ones; the method was immunoSEQ multiplex PCR. Of about 130,000 clones listed, approximately 90% are singletons. In Seattle, patients joined the study during active infection and were tracked longitudinally. The sample consisted of peripheral blood. The TCR sequence derives from a man aged 50 to 60 with COVID-19, enrolled during active disease. V gene TRBV7-2 combines with J gene TRBJ2-1, with unresolved D. This CDR3 is CASSLSPAAIEFF. In DNA form, the CDR3 reads TGTGCCAGCAGCTTATCCCCGGCGGCAATCGAGTTCTTC. Full variable domain (outside the CDR3, taken from reference TRBV7-2 and TRBJ2-1): GAGVSQSPSNKVTEKGKDVELRCDPISGHTALYWYRQSLGQGLEFLIYFQGNSAPDKSGLPSDRFSAERTGGSVSTLTIQRTQQEDSAVYLCASSLSPAAIEFFGPGTRLTVL.